This TCR beta chain was profiled in a study of blood T cells in healthy people across ages. Study-wide results and caveats: Higher diversity, along with more naive CD4+ cells, distinguished long-lived donors from aged donors. Roughly linearly, TCR beta diversity per million T cells fell as age increased. With naive T cell percentage, TCR beta diversity showed a strong correlation.

A note on this clonotype: The antigen is unknown.

A second PCR of 7 to 11 cycles used a sample-barcoded 5' primer and a J-beta primer mix. Every cDNA molecule carried a tag from a template-switch adaptor bearing 12 random nucleotides. TCRdb processed the 5' RACE reads anew with MiXCR; each CDR3 protein has one entry. The table lists approximately 1.5 million distinct CDR3 sequences, roughly 43% of them singletons. CDR3 length: 14 amino acids. Germline V lookup: CDR1 MNHEY, CDR2 SMNVEV (reference sequence). The ends lost 0 bases at V and 7 bases at J; junction bases unmatched: 2. Sequencing was carried out using blood. The chain joins TRBV27 to TRBJ2-1; 8 bases fit TRBD2. The TCR sequence derives from a woman aged 18-29 years in good health. The CDR3 loop is CASSLSRLANEQFF. For the CDR3, the DNA is TGTGCCAGCAGTTTATCCAGACTAGCGAATGAGCAGTTCTTC.